This TCR beta chain was found in a study of cytomegalovirus exposure and HLA in healthy donors. Points from the study as a whole: TCR beta chains numbering some 160 were designated cytomegalovirus-associated. An Asian-associated ancestry cluster reportedly showed fewer N-insertions than the roughly 670-donor mean in a later analysis.

The study ran its PCR with 60 Vbeta and 13 Jbeta primers. The repertoire was sequenced with immunoSEQ multiplex PCR; TCRdb's copy has only in-frame clones and lacks some. The repertoire includes around 210,000 clones, around 79% of them detected once, and around 0.38% sits in the top ten. The CDR3 spans 14 residues. The V end lost 1 base, the J end lost 2 bases, and 6 bases lay between the germline ends. The germline CDR1 and CDR2 sequences are SGHAT and FQNNGV. Regarding this clone: Its antigen remains unknown.

Sequenced material: PBMCs. The rearrangement joins TRBV11-2 to TRBJ1-5; D perhaps matches TRBD1 (5 bases). This TCR was recovered from a male donor in good health and CMV-seropositive. CDR3 bases: TGTGCCAGCAGCTTAGCAGGGCGCAATCAGCCCCAGCATTTT. It encodes CASSLAGRNQPQHF.